The clone carrying this T cell receptor beta chain occurred many times. Its specificity is unknown. V was cut by 0 bases and J by 0 bases, with 2 bases left in between. The germline V gene has CDR1 SGHRS and CDR2 YFSETQ. The CDR3 has 13 residues. This sample is drawn from a study of T cells after yellow fever vaccination. Points from the study as a whole: Shared CD4/CD8 clonotypes were a small share, likely from convergent recombination. Booster samples showed a return of most primary-vaccination clones (around 96% CD4, approximately 88% CD8). Repertoires obtained by FACS sorting could include abundant clonotypes that entered as contaminants from the bulk population.

TCRdb ran MiXCR on the 5' RACE reads and lists one entry per CDR3 protein. The data show hundreds of thousands of distinct CDR3 sequences, more than 9% seen once. This TCR derives from a man between 25 and 39 years old who received the YFV17D yellow fever vaccine. The chain links TRBV5-1 to TRBJ2-3; D uncertain. Sample: PBMCs, taken on the day of the yellow fever booster vaccination. CDR3 sequence reads: CASSLDSTDTQYF. The CDR3 coding sequence is TGCGCCAGCAGCTTGGACAGCACAGATACGCAGTATTTT.